The TCR beta chain under discussion was sequenced for a study of CD8+CD57+ T cells in acquired aplastic anemia. About the research overall: Across the sorted CD4+ and CD8+ cells, DNA amounts averaged around 3.2 ug. General study findings and limits: Overlap between patients and controls comprised about 30 CD8+ CDR3 sequences.

Genomic DNA templated the TCR beta VDJ and CDR3 profiling. TCRdb used MiXCR to reprocess the reads, holding one entry per CDR3 protein. The table records around 80,000 distinct CDR3 sequences, 55% to 75% of them present only once. Sequencing was done on patients that had shown CD8+CD57+ cell expansion by flow cytometry. Concerning this clonotype: Antigen: not known.

The receptor's source is a human donor with aplastic anemia. Sample: sorted CD4+, CD8+, or CD8+CD57+ T cells (not recorded which) from PBMCs.

The CDR3 protein is CSARLAGNTGELFF. For the CDR3, the DNA is TGCAGTGCTAGACTAGCGGGGAACACCGGGGAGCTGTTTTTT. The rearrangement links TRBV20-1 to TRBJ2-2, with 8 nucleotides matching TRBD2. The CDR3 is 14 amino acids. Germline CDR1 is DFQATT and CDR2 is SNEGSKA (reference sequence). Losses at the gene ends were 2 bases for V and 1 base for J; bases not matched to a gene: 0.